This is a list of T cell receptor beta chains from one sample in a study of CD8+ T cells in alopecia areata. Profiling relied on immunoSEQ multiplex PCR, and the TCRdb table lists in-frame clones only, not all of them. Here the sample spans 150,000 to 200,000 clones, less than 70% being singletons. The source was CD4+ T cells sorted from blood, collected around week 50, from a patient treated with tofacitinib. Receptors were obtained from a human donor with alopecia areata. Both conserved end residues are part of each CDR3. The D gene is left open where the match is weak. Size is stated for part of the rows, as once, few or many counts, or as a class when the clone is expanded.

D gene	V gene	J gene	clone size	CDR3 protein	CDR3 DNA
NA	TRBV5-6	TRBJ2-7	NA	CASSVAYEQYF	TGTGCCAGCAGCGTGGCCTACGAGCAGTACTTC
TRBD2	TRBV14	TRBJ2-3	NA	CASSQLAGGGDTQYF	TGTGCCAGCAGCCAACTTGCGGGGGGTGGAGATACGCAGTATTTT
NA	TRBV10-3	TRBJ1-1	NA	CAISESKGNPEAFF	TGTGCCATCAGTGAGTCAAAGGGTAACCCTGAAGCTTTCTTT
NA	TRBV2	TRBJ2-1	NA	CASSEGTKHNEQFF	TGTGCCAGCAGTGAAGGGACAAAGCACAATGAGCAGTTCTTC
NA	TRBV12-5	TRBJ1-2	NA	CASGRDISDYGYTF	TGTGCTAGTGGTCGGGACATTAGTGACTATGGCTACACCTTC
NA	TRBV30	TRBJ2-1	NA	CAWARQQHNEQFF	TGTGCCTGGGCGAGACAGCAGCACAATGAGCAGTTCTTC
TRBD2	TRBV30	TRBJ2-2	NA	CAWSVPLLAGGNTGELFF	TGTGCCTGGAGTGTACCCTTACTAGCGGGGGGGAACACCGGGGAGCTGTTTTTT
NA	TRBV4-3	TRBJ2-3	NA	CASSQMALSADTQYF	TGCGCCAGCAGCCAAATGGCCCTATCCGCCGATACGCAGTATTTT
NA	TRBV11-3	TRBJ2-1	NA	CASNNPGLSNEQFF	TGTGCCAGCAACAATCCCGGGCTTAGCAATGAGCAGTTCTTC
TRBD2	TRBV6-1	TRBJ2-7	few	CASSATSGGSREQYF	TGTGCCAGCAGCGCAACTAGCGGGGGGTCTCGCGAGCAGTACTTC
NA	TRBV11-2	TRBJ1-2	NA	CASSSLKAENYGYTF	TGTGCCAGCAGCTCCTTAAAGGCGGAGAACTATGGCTACACCTTC
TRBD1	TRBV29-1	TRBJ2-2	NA	CSVLTGLNTGELFF	TGCAGCGTTCTGACAGGGCTGAACACCGGGGAGCTGTTTTTT
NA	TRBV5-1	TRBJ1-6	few	CASRPTGEHSPLHF	TGCGCCAGCAGGCCCACGGGGGAACATTCACCCCTCCACTTT
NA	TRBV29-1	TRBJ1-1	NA	CSVQATTEAFF	TGCAGCGTCCAGGCGACCACTGAAGCTTTCTTT
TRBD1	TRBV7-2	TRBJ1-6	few	CASSLGGQGATLHF	TGTGCCAGCAGCTTAGGTGGACAGGGGGCCACCCTCCACTTT
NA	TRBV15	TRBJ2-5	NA	CATSRGQSQETQYF	TGTGCCACCAGCAGAGGACAGTCCCAAGAGACCCAGTACTTC
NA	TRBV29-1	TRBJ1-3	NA	CSVEDVVGVSGNTIYF	TGCAGCGTTGAAGATGTGGTAGGAGTATCTGGAAACACCATATATTTT
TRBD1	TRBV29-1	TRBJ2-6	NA	CSAPRDRERIWANVLTF	TGCAGCGCGCCGCGAGACAGGGAAAGGATCTGGGCCAACGTCCTGACTTTC
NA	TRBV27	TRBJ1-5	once	CASSLGARSPQHF	TGTGCCAGCAGTTTAGGGGCCAGATCGCCCCAGCATTTT
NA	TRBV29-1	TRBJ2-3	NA	CSVKGRATDTQYF	TGCAGCGTCAAGGGCAGAGCCACAGATACGCAGTATTTT
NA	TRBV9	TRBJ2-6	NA	CASSVDPGRSGANVLTF	TGTGCCAGCAGCGTAGATCCGGGGAGATCTGGGGCCAACGTCCTGACTTTC
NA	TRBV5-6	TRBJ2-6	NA	CASSLEGNGANVLTF	TGTGCCAGCAGCTTGGAAGGGAATGGGGCCAACGTCCTGACTTTC
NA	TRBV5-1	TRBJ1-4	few	CASRPSGRTNEKLFF	TGCGCCAGCAGGCCCTCGGGGAGAACTAATGAAAAACTGTTTTTT
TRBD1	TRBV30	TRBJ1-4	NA	CAWSGGQGTDEKLFF	TGTGCCTGGAGTGGAGGACAGGGGACGGATGAAAAACTGTTTTTT
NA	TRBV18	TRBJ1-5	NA	CASSGGPNQPQHF	TGTGCCAGCTCAGGGGGGCCCAATCAGCCCCAGCATTTT
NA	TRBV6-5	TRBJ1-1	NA	CASSYTREPNTEAFF	TGTGCCAGCAGTTATACAAGGGAACCGAACACTGAAGCTTTCTTT
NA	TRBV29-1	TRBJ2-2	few	CSAGTTANTGELFF	TGCAGCGCTGGGACGACCGCCAACACCGGGGAGCTGTTTTTT
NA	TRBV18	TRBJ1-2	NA	CASSPELINYGYTF	TGTGCCAGCTCACCAGAGCTTATCAACTATGGCTACACCTTC
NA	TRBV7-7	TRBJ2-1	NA	CASSTRGGDEQFF	TGTGCCAGCAGCACCCGGGGCGGGGATGAGCAGTTCTTC
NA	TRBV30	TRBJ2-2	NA	CAWSGSVGGELFF	TGTGCCTGGAGTGGCAGCGTAGGCGGGGAGCTGTTTTTT
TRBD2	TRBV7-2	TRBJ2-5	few	CASSRLAGPSETQYF	TGTGCCAGCAGCCGACTAGCGGGGCCTTCGGAGACCCAGTACTTC
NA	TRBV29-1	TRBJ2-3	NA	CSVEGLQFSTDTQYF	TGCAGCGTTGAAGGCCTACAATTCAGCACAGATACGCAGTATTTT
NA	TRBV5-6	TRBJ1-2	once	CASSLAGQGFYGYTF	TGTGCCAGCAGCTTGGCGGGCCAGGGCTTCTATGGCTACACCTTC
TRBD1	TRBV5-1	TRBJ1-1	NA	CASSPLMSGGAGTEAFF	TGCGCCAGCAGCCCCCTTATGTCAGGGGGCGCCGGCACTGAAGCTTTCTTT
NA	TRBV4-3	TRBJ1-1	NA	CASSQEDGFGSAFF	TGCGCCAGCAGCCAAGAAGATGGGTTCGGGTCAGCTTTCTTT
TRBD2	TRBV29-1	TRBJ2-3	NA	CSVGGSHTQYF	TGCAGCGTCGGGGGGTCCCATACGCAGTATTTT
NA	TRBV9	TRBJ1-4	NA	CASSVRASVGEKLFF	TGTGCCAGCAGCGTAAGGGCCTCGGTAGGAGAAAAACTGTTTTTT
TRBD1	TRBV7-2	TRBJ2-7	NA	CASSLTTGGVISSRYEQYF	TGTGCCAGCAGCTTAACGACAGGGGGCGTGATTAGTTCCCGTTACGAGCAGTACTTC
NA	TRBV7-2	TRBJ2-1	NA	CASSPSNYGDNEQFF	TGTGCCAGCAGCCCTTCCAACTACGGCGACAATGAGCAGTTCTTC
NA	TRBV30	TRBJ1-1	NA	CAWRGQNTEAFF	TGTGCCTGGAGAGGACAGAACACTGAAGCTTTCTTT
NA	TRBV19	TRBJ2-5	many	CASSRGTQETQYF	TGTGCCAGTAGCCGGGGAACACAAGAGACCCAGTACTTC
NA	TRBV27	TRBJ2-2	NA	CASSRTVTGELFF	TGTGCCAGCAGTCGGACAGTCACCGGGGAGCTGTTTTTT
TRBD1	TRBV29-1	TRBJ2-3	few	CSTGQGDTQYF	TGCAGCACCGGACAGGGGGATACGCAGTATTTT
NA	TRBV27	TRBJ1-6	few	CAIPWGARNSPLHF	TGTGCCATCCCCTGGGGGGCCAGAAATTCACCCCTCCACTTT
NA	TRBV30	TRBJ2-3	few	CAWKGGGADTQYF	TGTGCCTGGAAGGGAGGCGGAGCAGATACGCAGTATTTT
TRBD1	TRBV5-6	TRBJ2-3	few	CASSRTGGSTDTQYF	TGTGCCAGCAGCCGGACAGGGGGGAGCACAGATACGCAGTATTTT
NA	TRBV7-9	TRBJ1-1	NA	CASSLGARLEAFF	TGTGCCAGCAGCTTAGGGGCTAGGCTTGAAGCTTTCTTT
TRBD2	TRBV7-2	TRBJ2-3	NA	CASSARLAGGPDTQYF	TGTGCCAGCAGCGCACGACTAGCGGGGGGGCCGGATACGCAGTATTTT
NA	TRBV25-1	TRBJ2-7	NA	CASSGLMGAATDYEQYF	TGTGCCAGCAGTGGGCTTATGGGAGCGGCCACCGACTACGAGCAGTACTTC
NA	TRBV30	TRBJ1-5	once	CAWSRSNSNQPQHF	TGTGCCTGGAGTCGCAGCAATAGCAATCAGCCCCAGCATTTT
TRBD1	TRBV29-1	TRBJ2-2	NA	CSVQQGPGELFF	TGCAGCGTCCAACAGGGGCCAGGGGAGCTGTTTTTT
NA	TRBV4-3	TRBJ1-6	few	CASSPGQLNSPLHF	TGCGCCAGCAGCCCCGGACAGCTTAATTCACCCCTCCACTTT
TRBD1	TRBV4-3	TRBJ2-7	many	CASSQYQPGTGWISSYEQYF	TGCGCCAGCAGCCAATATCAACCCGGGACAGGTTGGATCAGCTCCTACGAGCAGTACTTC
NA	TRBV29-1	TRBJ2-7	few	CSVEVTSYEQYF	TGCAGCGTTGAGGTCACCAGCTACGAGCAGTACTTC
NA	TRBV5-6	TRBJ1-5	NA	CASSLGPGRGNQPQHF	TGTGCCAGCAGCTTGGGTCCGGGAAGGGGCAATCAGCCCCAGCATTTT
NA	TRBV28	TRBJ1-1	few	CASSLGVPNTEAFF	TGTGCCAGCAGTTTAGGGGTTCCGAACACTGAAGCTTTCTTT
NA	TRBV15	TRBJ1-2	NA	CATSREKTVPYGYTF	TGTGCCACCAGCAGAGAAAAAACTGTTCCCTATGGCTACACCTTC
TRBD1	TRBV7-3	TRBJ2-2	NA	CASSTQGRDTGELFF	TGTGCCAGCAGCACACAGGGGCGGGACACCGGGGAGCTGTTTTTT
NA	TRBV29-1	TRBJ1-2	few	CSGSTGGWDGYTF	TGCAGCGGCTCGACGGGGGGTTGGGATGGCTACACCTTC
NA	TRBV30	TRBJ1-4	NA	CAWSAGGPRVTF	TGTGCCTGGAGCGCCGGCGGGCCTCGGGTGACTTTT